The clone carrying this T cell receptor (beta chain) appeared a single time. The CDR3 has 12 residues. V shed 9 bases and J shed 10 bases, with 17 bases lying between them. CDR1 and CDR2 from the germline V gene are SGHDT and YYEEEE. This entry belongs to a study of T-cell reconstitution after alpha-beta-depleted transplantation in children. The TCRbeta library was prepared with unique molecular identifiers. TCRdb recomputed calls from the PCR reads with MiXCR, one row per CDR3 protein. The table lists approximately 190,000 distinct CDR3 sequences, 6.3% of them singletons. Sequenced here: PBMCs, sampled before TCRalphabeta/CD19-depleted stem cell transplant. This chain joins TRBV5-6 and TRBJ2-1; perhaps D is TRBD1 or TRBD2 (5 bases each). This receptor was identified in a girl under three years old with combined immunodeficiency, due to receive a stem cell transplant. The DNA of the CDR3 is TGTGCCATGAGCCTAACATGGGGGGAGCAGTTCTTC. Translated, it gives CAMSLTWGEQFF.